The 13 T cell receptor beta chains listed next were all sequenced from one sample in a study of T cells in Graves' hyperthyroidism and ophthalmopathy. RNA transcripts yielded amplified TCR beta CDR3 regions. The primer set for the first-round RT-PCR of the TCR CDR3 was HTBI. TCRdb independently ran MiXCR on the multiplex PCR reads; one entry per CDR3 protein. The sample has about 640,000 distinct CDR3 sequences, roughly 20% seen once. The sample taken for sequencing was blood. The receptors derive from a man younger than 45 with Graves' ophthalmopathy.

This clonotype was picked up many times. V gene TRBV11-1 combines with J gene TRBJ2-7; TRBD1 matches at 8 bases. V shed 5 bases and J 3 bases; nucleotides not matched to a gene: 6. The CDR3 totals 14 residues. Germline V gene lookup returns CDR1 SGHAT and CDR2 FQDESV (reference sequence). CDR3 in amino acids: CASSPRTGNYEQYF. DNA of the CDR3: TGTGCCAGCAGCCCTCGGACAGGGAACTACGAGCAGTACTTC.

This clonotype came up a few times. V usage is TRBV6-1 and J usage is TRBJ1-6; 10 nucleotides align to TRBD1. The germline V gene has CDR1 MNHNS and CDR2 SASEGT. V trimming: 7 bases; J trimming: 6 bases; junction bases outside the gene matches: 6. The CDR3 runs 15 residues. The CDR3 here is CASTSDRGRNSPLHF. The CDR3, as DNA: TGTGCCAGCACCAGCGACAGGGGGCGTAATTCACCCCTCCACTTT.

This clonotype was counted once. CDR3 coding DNA: TGCGCCAGCAGCCAAGAGATAGCGCGCCCAGATACGCAGTATTTT. The encoded protein is CASSQEIARPDTQYF. V is TRBV4-1 and J is TRBJ2-3; tentatively, D is TRBD2 (5 bases). CDR1 and CDR2 from the germline V gene are MGHRA and YSYEKL. Trimming cost V 0 bases and J 4 bases, with 11 bases left between them. This CDR3 spans 15 amino acids.

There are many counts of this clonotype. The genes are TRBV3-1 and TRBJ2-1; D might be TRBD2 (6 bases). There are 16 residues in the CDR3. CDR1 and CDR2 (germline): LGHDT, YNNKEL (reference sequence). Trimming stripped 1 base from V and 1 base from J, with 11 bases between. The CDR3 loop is CASSQALAPSYNEQFF. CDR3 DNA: TGTGCCAGCAGCCAAGCCCTAGCGCCGTCCTACAATGAGCAGTTCTTC.

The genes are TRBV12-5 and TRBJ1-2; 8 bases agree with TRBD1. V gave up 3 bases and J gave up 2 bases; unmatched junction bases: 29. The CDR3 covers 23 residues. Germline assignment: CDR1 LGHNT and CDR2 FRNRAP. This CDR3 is CASGLHVGQALLPTGPYNYGYTF. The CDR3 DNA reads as TGTGCTAGTGGTTTACACGTGGGACAGGCCTTGTTGCCAACAGGCCCTTACAACTATGGCTACACCTTC.

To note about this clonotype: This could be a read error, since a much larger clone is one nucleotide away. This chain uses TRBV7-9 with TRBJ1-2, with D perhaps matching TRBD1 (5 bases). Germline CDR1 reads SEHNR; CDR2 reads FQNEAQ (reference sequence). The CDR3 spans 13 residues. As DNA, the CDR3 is TGTGCCAGCAGCTTACCCCAGGGCAGTGGCCACACCTTC. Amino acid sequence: CASSLPQGSGHTF.

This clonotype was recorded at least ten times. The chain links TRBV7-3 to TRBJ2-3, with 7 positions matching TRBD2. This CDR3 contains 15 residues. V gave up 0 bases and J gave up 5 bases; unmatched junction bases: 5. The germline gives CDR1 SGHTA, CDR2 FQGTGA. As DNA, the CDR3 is TGTGCCAGCAGCTTAACAGGCGGGAGACAAGATACGCAGTATTTT. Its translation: CASSLTGGRQDTQYF.

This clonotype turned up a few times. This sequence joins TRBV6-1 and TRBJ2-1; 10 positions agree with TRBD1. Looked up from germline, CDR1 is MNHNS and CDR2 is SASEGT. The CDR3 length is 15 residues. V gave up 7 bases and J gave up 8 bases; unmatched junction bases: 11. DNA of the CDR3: TGTGCCAGCATGAGTTCGACAGGGGGCGGAGATGAGCAGTTCTTC. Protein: CASMSSTGGGDEQFF.

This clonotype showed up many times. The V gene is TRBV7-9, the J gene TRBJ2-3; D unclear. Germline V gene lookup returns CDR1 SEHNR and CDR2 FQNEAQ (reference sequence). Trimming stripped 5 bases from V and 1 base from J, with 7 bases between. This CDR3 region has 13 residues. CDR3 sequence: CASSPTGTDTQYF. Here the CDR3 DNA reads TGTGCCAGCAGCCCGACGGGCACAGATACGCAGTATTTT.

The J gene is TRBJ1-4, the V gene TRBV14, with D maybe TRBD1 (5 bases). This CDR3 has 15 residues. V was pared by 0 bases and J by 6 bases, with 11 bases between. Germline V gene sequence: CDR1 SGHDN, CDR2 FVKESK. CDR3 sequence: CASSQDFGGHEKLFF. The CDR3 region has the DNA TGTGCCAGCAGCCAAGATTTCGGGGGTCATGAAAAACTGTTTTTT.

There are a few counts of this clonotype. CDR3 DNA: TGTGCCAGCAGCCCCCAACAGGGTAACGAGCAGTACTTC. Encoded protein: CASSPQQGNEQYF. The chain has TRBV3-1 and TRBJ2-7; possibly TRBD1 for D (6 bases). CDR3 size: 13 residues. Trimming shortened V by 4 bases and J by 5 bases, and 12 bases separated the two germline ends. The germline CDR1 and CDR2 sequences are LGHDT and YNNKEL (reference sequence).

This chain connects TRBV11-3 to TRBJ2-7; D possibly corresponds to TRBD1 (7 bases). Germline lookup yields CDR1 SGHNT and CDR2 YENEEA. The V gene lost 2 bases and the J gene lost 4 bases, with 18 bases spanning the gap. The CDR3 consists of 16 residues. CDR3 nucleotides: TGTGCCAGCAGCTTACGGACAACCAGGGGGGTTTACGAGCAGTACTTC. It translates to CASSLRTTRGVYEQYF.

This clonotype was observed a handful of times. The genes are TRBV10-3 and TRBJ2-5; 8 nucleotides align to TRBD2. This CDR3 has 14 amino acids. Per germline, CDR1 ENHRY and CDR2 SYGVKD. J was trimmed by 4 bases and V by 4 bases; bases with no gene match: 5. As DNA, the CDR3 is TGTGCCATCAGTGTAGGACTAGCCGGAGAGACCCAGTACTTC. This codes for CAISVGLAGETQYF.